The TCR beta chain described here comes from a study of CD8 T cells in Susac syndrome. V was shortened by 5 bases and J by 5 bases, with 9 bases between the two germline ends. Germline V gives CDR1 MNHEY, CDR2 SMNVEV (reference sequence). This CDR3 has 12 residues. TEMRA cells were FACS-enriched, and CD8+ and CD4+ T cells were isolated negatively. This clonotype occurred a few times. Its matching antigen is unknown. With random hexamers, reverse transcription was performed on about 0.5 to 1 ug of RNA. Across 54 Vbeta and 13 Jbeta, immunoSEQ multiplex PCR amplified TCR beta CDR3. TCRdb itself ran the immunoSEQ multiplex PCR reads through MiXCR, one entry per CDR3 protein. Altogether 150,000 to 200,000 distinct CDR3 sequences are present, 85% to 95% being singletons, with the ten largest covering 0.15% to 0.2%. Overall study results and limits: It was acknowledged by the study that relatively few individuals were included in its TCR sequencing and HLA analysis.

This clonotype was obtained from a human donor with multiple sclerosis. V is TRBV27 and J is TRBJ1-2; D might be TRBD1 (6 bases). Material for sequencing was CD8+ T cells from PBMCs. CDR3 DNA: TGTGCCAGCAGTCCCGGGACATATGGCTACACCTTC. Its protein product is CASSPGTYGYTF.